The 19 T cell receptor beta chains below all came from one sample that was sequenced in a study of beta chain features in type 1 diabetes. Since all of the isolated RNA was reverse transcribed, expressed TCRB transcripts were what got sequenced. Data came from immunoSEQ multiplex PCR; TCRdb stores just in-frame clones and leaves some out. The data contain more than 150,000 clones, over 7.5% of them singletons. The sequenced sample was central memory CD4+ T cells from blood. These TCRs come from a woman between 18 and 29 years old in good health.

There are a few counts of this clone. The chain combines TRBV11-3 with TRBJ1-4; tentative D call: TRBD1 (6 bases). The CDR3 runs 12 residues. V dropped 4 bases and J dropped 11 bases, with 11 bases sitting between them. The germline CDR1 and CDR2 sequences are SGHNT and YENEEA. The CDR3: CASSWEQGKLFF. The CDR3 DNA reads TGTGCCAGCAGCTGGGAACAGGGCAAACTGTTTTTT.

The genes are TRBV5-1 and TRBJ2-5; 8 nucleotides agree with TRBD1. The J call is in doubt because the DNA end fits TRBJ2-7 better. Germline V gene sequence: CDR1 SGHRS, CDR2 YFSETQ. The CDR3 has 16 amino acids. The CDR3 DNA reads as TGCGCCAGCAGCTTGGAGGACAGGGTCGGTCTCTACGAGCAGTACTTC. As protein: CASSLEDRVGLYEQYF.

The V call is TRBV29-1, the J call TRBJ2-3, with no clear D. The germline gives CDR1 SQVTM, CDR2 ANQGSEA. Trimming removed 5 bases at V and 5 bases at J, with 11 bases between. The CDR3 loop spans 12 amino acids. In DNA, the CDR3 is TGCAGCGTTTCTCTTCCGGGAGATACGCAGTATTTT. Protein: CSVSLPGDTQYF.

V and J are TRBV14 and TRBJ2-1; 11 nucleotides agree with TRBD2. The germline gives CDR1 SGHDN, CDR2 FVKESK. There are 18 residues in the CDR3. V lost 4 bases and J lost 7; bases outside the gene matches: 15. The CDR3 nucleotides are TGTGCCAGCAGCCGGTACGGCTTACTAGCGGGAGTGAATAATGAGCAGTTCTTC. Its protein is CASSRYGLLAGVNNEQFF. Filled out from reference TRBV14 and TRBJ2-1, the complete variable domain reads EAGVTQFPSHSVIEKGQTVTLRCDPISGHDNLYWYRRVMGKEIKFLLHFVKESKQDESGMPNNRFLAERTGGTYSTLKVQPAELEDSGVYFCASSRYGLLAGVNNEQFFGPGTRLTVL.

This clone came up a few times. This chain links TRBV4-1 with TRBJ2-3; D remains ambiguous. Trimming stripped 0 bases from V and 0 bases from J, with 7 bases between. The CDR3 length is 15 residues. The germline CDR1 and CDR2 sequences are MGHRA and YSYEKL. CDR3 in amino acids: CASSQDWLSTDTQYF. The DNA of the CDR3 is TGCGCCAGCAGCCAAGACTGGCTGAGCACAGATACGCAGTATTTT.

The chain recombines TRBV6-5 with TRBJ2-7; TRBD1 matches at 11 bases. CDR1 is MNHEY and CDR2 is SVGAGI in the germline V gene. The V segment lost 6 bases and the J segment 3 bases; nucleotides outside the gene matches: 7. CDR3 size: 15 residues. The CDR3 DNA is TGTGCCAGCAGCCCAGGACAGGGGGCCAGCTACGAGCAGTACTTC. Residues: CASSPGQGASYEQYF.

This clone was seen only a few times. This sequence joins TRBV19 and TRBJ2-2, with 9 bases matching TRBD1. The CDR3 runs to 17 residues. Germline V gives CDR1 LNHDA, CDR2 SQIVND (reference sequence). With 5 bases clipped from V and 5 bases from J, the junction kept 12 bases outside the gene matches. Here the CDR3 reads CASSRWGQGGSTGELFF. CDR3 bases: TGTGCCAGTAGTCGGTGGGGACAGGGAGGTAGTACCGGGGAGCTGTTTTTT.

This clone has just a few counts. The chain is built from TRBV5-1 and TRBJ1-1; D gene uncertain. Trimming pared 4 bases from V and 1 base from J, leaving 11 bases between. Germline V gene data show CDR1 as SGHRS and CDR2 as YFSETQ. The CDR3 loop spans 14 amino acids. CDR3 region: CASSPDSRNTEAFF. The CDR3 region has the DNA TGCGCCAGCAGCCCGGACTCCCGGAACACTGAAGCTTTCTTT. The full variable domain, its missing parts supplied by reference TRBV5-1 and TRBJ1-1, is KAGVTQTPRYLIKTRGQQVTLSCSPISGHRSVSWYQQTPGQGLQFLFEYFSETQRNKGNFPGRFSGRQFSNSRSEMNVSTLELGDSALYLCASSPDSRNTEAFFGQGTRLTVV.

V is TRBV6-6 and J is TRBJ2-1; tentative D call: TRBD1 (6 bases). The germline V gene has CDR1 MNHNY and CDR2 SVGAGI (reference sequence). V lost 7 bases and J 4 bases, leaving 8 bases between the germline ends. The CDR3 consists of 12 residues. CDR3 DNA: TGTGCCAGCAACGGACAGTACAATGAGCAGTTCTTC. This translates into CASNGQYNEQFF.

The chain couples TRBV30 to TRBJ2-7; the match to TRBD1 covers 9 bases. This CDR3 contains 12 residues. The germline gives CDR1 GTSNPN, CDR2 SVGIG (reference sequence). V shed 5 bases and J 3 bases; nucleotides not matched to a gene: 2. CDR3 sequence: CAWQGQGYEQYF. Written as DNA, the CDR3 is TGTGCCTGGCAGGGACAGGGCTACGAGCAGTACTTC.

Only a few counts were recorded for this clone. DNA for the CDR3: TGTGCCAGCAGTTCCGCGGGAGGAGGGGATAGAGCCAACTATGGCTACACCTTC. Protein: CASSSAGGGDRANYGYTF. The rearrangement links TRBV27 to TRBJ1-2, with D perhaps matching TRBD1 (5 bases). This CDR3 has 18 residues. Germline V gene sequence: CDR1 MNHEY, CDR2 SMNVEV (reference sequence). V lost 4 bases, J lost 2 bases, and 23 bases lay in between.

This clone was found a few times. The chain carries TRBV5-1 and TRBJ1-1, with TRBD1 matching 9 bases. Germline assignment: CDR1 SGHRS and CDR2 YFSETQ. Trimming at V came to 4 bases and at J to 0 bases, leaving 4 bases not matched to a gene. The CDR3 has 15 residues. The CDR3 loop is CASSVRQGVNTEAFF. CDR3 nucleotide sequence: TGCGCCAGCAGCGTACGACAGGGGGTGAACACTGAAGCTTTCTTT.

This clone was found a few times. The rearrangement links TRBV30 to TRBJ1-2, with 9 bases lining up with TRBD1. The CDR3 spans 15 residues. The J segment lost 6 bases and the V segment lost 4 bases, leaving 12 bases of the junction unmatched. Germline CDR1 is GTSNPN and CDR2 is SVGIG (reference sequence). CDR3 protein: CAWTHILGTGHGYTF. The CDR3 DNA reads TGTGCCTGGACTCACATACTGGGGACAGGGCATGGCTACACCTTC.

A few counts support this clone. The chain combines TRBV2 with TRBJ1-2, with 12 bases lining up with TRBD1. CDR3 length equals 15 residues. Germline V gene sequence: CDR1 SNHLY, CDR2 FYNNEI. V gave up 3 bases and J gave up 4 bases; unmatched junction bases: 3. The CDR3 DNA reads TGTGCCAGCAGTGAGGGACAGGGGGCCTTCTATGGCTACACCTTC. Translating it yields CASSEGQGAFYGYTF.

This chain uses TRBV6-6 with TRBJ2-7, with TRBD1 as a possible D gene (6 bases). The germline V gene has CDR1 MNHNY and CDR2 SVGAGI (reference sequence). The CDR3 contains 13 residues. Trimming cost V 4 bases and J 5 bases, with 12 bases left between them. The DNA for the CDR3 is TGTGCCAGCAGTTCAGGGGAGTTGGACGAGCAGTACTTC. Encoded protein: CASSSGELDEQYF.

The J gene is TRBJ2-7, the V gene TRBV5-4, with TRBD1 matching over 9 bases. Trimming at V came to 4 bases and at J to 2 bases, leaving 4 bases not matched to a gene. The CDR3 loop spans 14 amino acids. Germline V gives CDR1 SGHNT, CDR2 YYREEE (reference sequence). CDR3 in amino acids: CASSPGTGTYEQYF. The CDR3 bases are TGTGCCAGCAGCCCCGGGACAGGGACCTACGAGCAGTACTTC.

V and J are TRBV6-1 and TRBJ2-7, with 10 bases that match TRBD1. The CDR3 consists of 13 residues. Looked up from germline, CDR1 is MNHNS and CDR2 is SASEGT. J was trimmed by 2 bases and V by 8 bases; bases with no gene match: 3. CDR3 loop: CASAGTGAYEQYF. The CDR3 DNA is TGTGCCAGCGCCGGGACAGGGGCCTACGAGCAGTACTTC.

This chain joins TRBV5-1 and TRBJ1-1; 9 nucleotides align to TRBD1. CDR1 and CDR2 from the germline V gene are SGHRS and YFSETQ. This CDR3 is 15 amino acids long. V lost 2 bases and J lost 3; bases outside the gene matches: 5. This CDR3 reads CASSLPGQGYTEAFF. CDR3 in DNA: TGCGCCAGCAGCTTACCGGGACAGGGCTACACTGAAGCTTTCTTT.

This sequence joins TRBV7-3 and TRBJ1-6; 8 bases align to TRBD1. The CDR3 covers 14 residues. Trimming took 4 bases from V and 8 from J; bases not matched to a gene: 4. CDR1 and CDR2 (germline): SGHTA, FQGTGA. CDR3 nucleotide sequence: TGTGCCAGCAGCTCCCAGGGACAGGATTCACCCCTCCACTTT. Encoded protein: CASSSQGQDSPLHF.